One and the same sample provided the 26 T cell receptor beta chains below, sequenced in a study of T cell responses to AZD1222 COVID-19 vaccine. The repertoire was sequenced with immunoSEQ multiplex PCR; TCRdb's copy has only in-frame clones and lacks some. The sample records 88,000 or so clones, about nine tenths being singletons. Sequencing was performed on peripheral blood, taken on day 0 of AZD1222 vaccination. These receptor sequences come from an adult in good health.

The J gene is TRBJ1-2, the V gene TRBV12-5; D is possibly TRBD1 (5 bases). The germline gives CDR1 LGHNT, CDR2 FRNRAP. V was clipped by 1 base and J by 4 bases, with 10 bases between them. The length of the CDR3 is 14 residues. The CDR3 DNA reads TGTGCTAGTGGTTTGGGGGGGACGGCCTATGGCTACACCTTC. It is translated as CASGLGGTAYGYTF.

This clone was seen only once. The gene calls are TRBV2 and TRBJ1-1; the match to TRBD1 covers 8 bases. The CDR3 is made up of 15 amino acids. The germline CDR1 and CDR2 sequences are SNHLY and FYNNEI. Trimming removed 5 bases from V and 3 bases from J; junction bases left unmatched: 8. The DNA of the CDR3 is TGTGCCAGCAGTTATAGTGGACAGGGCGACACTGAAGCTTTCTTT. It translates to CASSYSGQGDTEAFF.

V and J are TRBV7-2 and TRBJ1-1, with D possibly TRBD1 on 6 matching bases. Trimming stripped 6 bases from V and 1 base from J, with 12 bases between. Looked up from germline, CDR1 is SGHTA and CDR2 is FQGNSA. This CDR3 comprises 14 residues. The CDR3 spells CASRHKDRNTEAFF. For the CDR3, the DNA is TGTGCCAGCAGACATAAGGACAGGAACACTGAAGCTTTCTTT.

The rearrangement uses TRBV2 and TRBJ1-1, with D tentatively TRBD1 (5 bases). CDR3 length: 14 amino acids. The germline V and J ends were trimmed by 6 bases and 1 base, with 12 bases remaining between them. CDR1 is SNHLY and CDR2 is FYNNEI in the germline V gene. The chain's CDR3 is CASRLGTANTEAFF. CDR3 nucleotide sequence: TGTGCCAGCAGATTAGGGACCGCGAACACTGAAGCTTTCTTT.

The rearrangement uses TRBV29-1 and TRBJ1-4; D possibly corresponds to TRBD1 (5 bases). The CDR3 consists of 13 residues. V was shortened by 4 bases and J by 6 bases, with 12 bases between the two germline ends. Germline V lookup: CDR1 SQVTM, CDR2 ANQGSEA. This CDR3 reads CSVVGPSDEKLFF. The CDR3 DNA reads TGCAGCGTTGTGGGGCCTTCTGATGAAAAACTGTTTTTT.

The J gene is TRBJ1-1, the V gene TRBV5-1; D gene uncertain. The germline CDR1 and CDR2 sequences are SGHRS and YFSETQ. Trimming removed 0 bases from V and 0 bases from J, with 9 bases in between. The CDR3 sequence is 15 residues long. This CDR3 reads CASSLGPYMNTEAFF. As DNA, the CDR3 is TGCGCCAGCAGCTTGGGTCCGTATATGAACACTGAAGCTTTCTTT.

The V and J genes are TRBV6-2 or TRBV6-3 and TRBJ2-7, with D perhaps matching TRBD1 or TRBD2 (5 bases each). The CDR3 loop spans 15 amino acids. CDR1 MNHEY and CDR2 SVGEGT come from the germline V gene. Trimming stripped 2 bases from V and 6 bases from J, with 17 bases between. CDR3 in DNA: TGTGCCAGCAGTTACCCTGGGGCCGGAGGAATCGAGCAGTACTTC. Translation: CASSYPGAGGIEQYF.

The V and J genes are TRBV7-2 and TRBJ1-5; D ambiguous. Deletions cut 5 bases from V and 3 bases from J, with 5 bases between. The CDR3 runs 12 residues. CDR1 and CDR2 (germline): SGHTA, FQGNSA. CDR3 bases: TGTGCCAGCAGCAGGGACAATCAGCCCCAGCATTTT. It yields the protein CASSRDNQPQHF. Full variable domain (outside the CDR3, taken from reference TRBV7-2 and TRBJ1-5): GAGVSQSPSNKVTEKGKDVELRCDPISGHTALYWYRQSLGQGLEFLIYFQGNSAPDKSGLPSDRFSAERTGGSVSTLTIQRTQQEDSAVYLCASSRDNQPQHFGDGTRLSIL.

This clone came up once. This chain links TRBV30 with TRBJ1-1; 7 nucleotides match TRBD1. Germline-derived CDR1 and CDR2 are GTSNPN and SVGIG (reference sequence). The CDR3 contains 13 residues. V shed 2 bases and J 3 bases; nucleotides not matched to a gene: 3. The CDR3 sequence: CAWSTTGDTEAFF. The CDR3 DNA reads as TGTGCCTGGAGTACAACAGGGGACACTGAAGCTTTCTTT.

The chain has TRBV11-1 and TRBJ2-3; D remains unclear. Germline CDR1 SGHAT, CDR2 FQDESV (reference sequence). The CDR3 loop spans 15 amino acids. With 1 base removed from V and 5 bases from J, the gap between germline ends came to 13 bases. CDR3 bases: TGTGCCAGCAGCTTAGGGCTAACCGCCGTAGATACGCAGTATTTT. Amino acid sequence: CASSLGLTAVDTQYF.

The chain employs TRBV5-5 and TRBJ1-2, with unresolved D. Germline V gene lookup returns CDR1 SGHKS and CDR2 YYEKEE (reference sequence). The CDR3 is 14 residues long. The V end was cut by 0 bases, the J end by 5 bases, with 11 bases between. The CDR3 spells CASSLGWTAYGYTF. The CDR3 DNA is TGTGCCAGCAGCTTGGGGTGGACCGCTTATGGCTACACCTTC.

The rearrangement uses TRBV3-1 (or the pseudogene TRBV3-2) and TRBJ2-1; 16 positions match TRBD2. CDR3 size: 19 residues. V lost 3 bases and J lost 6; bases outside the gene matches: 11. CDR1 is LGHDT, CDR2 YNNKEL, per germline (reference sequence). CDR3 nucleotide sequence: TGTGCCAGCAGCCAGGCCGGGACTAGCGGGAGGGCCAAGTTCAATGAGCAGTTCTTC. Translating gives CASSQAGTSGRAKFNEQFF.

This chain uses TRBV3-1 (or the pseudogene TRBV3-2) with TRBJ1-2; D is ambiguous. Germline V gene sequence: CDR1 LGHDT, CDR2 YNNKEL (reference sequence). V was cut by 0 bases and J by 3 bases, with 2 bases left in between. CDR3 length: 12 residues. The CDR3 region is CASSQEDYGYTF. CDR3 sequence (DNA): TGTGCCAGCAGCCAAGAGGACTATGGCTACACCTTC.

CDR3 loop: CASRTGDFADSEAFF. The CDR3 DNA follows: TGTGCCAGCAGGACAGGGGACTTTGCCGACTCTGAAGCTTTCTTT. The chain links TRBV5-4 to TRBJ1-1; TRBD1 agrees at 8 bases. This CDR3 spans 15 amino acids. Trimming at V came to 5 bases and at J to 6 bases, leaving 12 bases not matched to a gene. The germline gives CDR1 SGHNT, CDR2 YYREEE (reference sequence).

The chain uses TRBV5-4 and TRBJ1-1, with D hard to call. CDR3 length equals 16 residues. V was trimmed by 4 bases and J by 1 base, leaving 17 bases between them. Per the germline V gene, CDR1 is SGHNT and CDR2 is YYREEE (reference sequence). The CDR3 loop is CASSQDGSDTNTEAFF. CDR3 DNA sequence: TGTGCCAGCAGCCAGGACGGCAGTGATACGAACACTGAAGCTTTCTTT.

The chain joins TRBV19 to TRBJ2-2; D unclear. Trimming cost V 0 bases and J 7 bases, with 18 bases left between them. The germline CDR1 and CDR2 sequences are LNHDA and SQIVND (reference sequence). The CDR3 totals 17 residues. The CDR3 loop is CASSIDRGPSDGGELFF. DNA for the CDR3: TGTGCCAGTAGTATAGATCGAGGACCCTCAGATGGCGGGGAGCTGTTTTTT.

This chain connects TRBV19 to TRBJ2-5, with a tentative D call TRBD1 (6 bases). Germline-derived CDR1 and CDR2 are LNHDA and SQIVND (reference sequence). V was cut by 1 base and J by 2 bases, with 14 bases left in between. This CDR3 contains 16 residues. Here the CDR3 DNA reads TGTGCCAGTAGTATAGGTTCGACAGGCGGACAAGAGACCCAGTACTTC. It yields the protein CASSIGSTGGQETQYF.

The table lists this clone with a count of one. The genes are TRBV19 and TRBJ1-1, with 9 bases matching TRBD1. The CDR3 covers 16 residues. The germline V gene encodes CDR1 LNHDA and CDR2 SQIVND (reference sequence). With V trimmed by 7 bases and J by 0 bases, 9 bases remained unmatched. The CDR3 DNA follows: TGTGCCAGTACAGACAGGGGGGTTTATATGAACACTGAAGCTTTCTTT. This translates into CASTDRGVYMNTEAFF.

Turning to this clone: The sample contains more than one DNA sequence encoding this CDR3. The rearrangement links TRBV9 to TRBJ1-1; D not certain. This CDR3 comprises 14 residues. Germline V CDR1 and CDR2: SGDLS, YYNGEE. Trimming left V 0 bases short and J 1 base short, with 7 bases between. The CDR3 loop is CASSVDPRNTEAFF. CDR3 nucleotide sequence: TGTGCCAGCAGCGTAGACCCGAGGAACACTGAAGCTTTCTTT.

This rearrangement joins TRBV11-3 to TRBJ2-3; 9 nucleotides align to TRBD2. The junction had 13 bases not matched to a gene; V was cut back by 3 bases and J by 6 bases. Per the germline V gene, CDR1 is SGHNT and CDR2 is YENEEA. The CDR3 totals 17 residues. CDR3 sequence reads: CASSLAGTSPGEDTQYF. CDR3 bases: TGTGCCAGCAGCTTGGCCGGGACTAGCCCCGGGGAGGATACGCAGTATTTT.

This clone was recorded once. The chain combines TRBV11-1 with TRBJ2-3; 8 bases agree with TRBD2. The germline V gene has CDR1 SGHAT and CDR2 FQDESV (reference sequence). This CDR3 comprises 18 residues. With V trimmed by 0 bases and J by 4 bases, 12 bases remained unmatched. The CDR3 DNA is TGTGCCAGCAGCTTAGCTCCCTCGCCTGTGCGGGGGGCAGATACGCAGTATTTT. Its translation is CASSLAPSPVRGADTQYF.

This clone was seen a handful of times. V and J are TRBV10-2 and TRBJ1-1; D is uncertain. In germline, CDR1 is WSHSY, CDR2 SAAADI. CDR3 size: 12 residues. V was cut by 11 bases and J by 0 bases, with 10 bases left in between. CDR3 sequence (DNA): TGCGCCGTGGAAACCATGAACACTGAAGCTTTCTTT. It codes for CAVETMNTEAFF.

The chain carries TRBV2 and TRBJ2-1, with D uncertain. V was shortened by 7 bases and J by 9 bases, with 16 bases between the two germline ends. Germline CDR1 and CDR2: SNHLY and FYNNEI. This CDR3 has 13 amino acids. The CDR3 loop reads CASTTEGSTEQFF. Written as DNA, the CDR3 is TGTGCCAGCACAACTGAAGGTAGTACTGAGCAGTTCTTC.

The sample holds one count of this clone. This chain joins TRBV11-2 and TRBJ2-3, with TRBD2 identical over 8 bases. Looked up from germline, CDR1 is SGHAT and CDR2 is FQNNGV. J lost 6 bases, V lost 0 bases, and 5 bases had no gene match. This CDR3 comprises 15 residues. The CDR3 region has the DNA TGTGCCAGCAGCTTAGAGGCGGGGGGCATGGATACGCAGTATTTT. Translation: CASSLEAGGMDTQYF.

CDR3 sequence: CASSGSGRAETQYF. Written as DNA, the CDR3 is TGTGCCAGCAGCGGGTCGGGCAGGGCCGAGACCCAGTACTTC. The genes are TRBV11-2 and TRBJ2-5; maybe TRBD1 (5 bases). Trimming cost V 5 bases and J 5 bases, with 15 bases left between them. This CDR3 is 14 amino acids long. Germline V gene data show CDR1 as SGHAT and CDR2 as FQNNGV.

The chain employs TRBV25-1 and TRBJ2-5; TRBD2 matches 9 bases. Germline V gene lookup returns CDR1 MGHDK and CDR2 SYGVNS. The CDR3 covers 13 residues. Unmatched junction bases numbered 4, after V lost 7 bases and J lost 4 bases. DNA for the CDR3: TGTGCCAGCATGAAGCGGGGGGTAGAGACCCAGTACTTC. This sequence encodes CASMKRGVETQYF.